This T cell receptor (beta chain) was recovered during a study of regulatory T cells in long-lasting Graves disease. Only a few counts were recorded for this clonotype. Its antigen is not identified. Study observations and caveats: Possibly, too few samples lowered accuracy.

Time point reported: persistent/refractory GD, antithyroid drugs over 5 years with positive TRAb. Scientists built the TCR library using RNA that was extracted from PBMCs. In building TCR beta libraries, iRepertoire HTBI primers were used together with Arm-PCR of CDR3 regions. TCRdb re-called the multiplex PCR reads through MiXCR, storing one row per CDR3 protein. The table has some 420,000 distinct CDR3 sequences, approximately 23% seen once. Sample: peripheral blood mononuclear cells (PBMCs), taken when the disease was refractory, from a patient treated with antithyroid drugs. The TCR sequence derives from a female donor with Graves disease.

This chain's CDR3 is CAEGEQETQYF. DNA of the CDR3: TGTGCCGAGGGGGAACAAGAGACCCAGTACTTC. The chain carries TRBV6-2 or TRBV6-3 and TRBJ2-5, with a possible D match to TRBD1 (6 bases). There are 11 residues in the CDR3. Germline-derived CDR1 and CDR2 are MNHEY and SVGEGT. V lost 11 bases to trimming and J lost 2 bases, with 9 bases between them.